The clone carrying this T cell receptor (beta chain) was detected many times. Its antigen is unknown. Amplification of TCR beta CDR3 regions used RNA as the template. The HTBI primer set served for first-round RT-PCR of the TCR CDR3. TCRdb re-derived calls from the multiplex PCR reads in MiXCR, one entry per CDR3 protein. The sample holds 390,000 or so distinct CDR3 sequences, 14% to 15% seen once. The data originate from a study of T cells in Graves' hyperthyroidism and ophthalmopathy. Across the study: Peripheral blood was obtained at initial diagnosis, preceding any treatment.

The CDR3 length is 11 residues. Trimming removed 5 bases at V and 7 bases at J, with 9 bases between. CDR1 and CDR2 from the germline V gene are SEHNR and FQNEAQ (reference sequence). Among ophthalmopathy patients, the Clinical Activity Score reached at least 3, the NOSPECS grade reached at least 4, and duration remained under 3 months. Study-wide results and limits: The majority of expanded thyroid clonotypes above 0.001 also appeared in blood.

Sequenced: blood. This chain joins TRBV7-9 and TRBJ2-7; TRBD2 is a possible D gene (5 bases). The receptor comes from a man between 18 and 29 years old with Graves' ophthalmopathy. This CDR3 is CASSPGEEQYF. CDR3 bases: TGTGCCAGCAGCCCCGGGGAGGAGCAGTACTTC.